The entry that follows covers one T cell receptor (beta chain) sequence. TCRdb's copy holds only in-frame clones and misses some; the assay was immunoSEQ multiplex PCR. The sample includes 300,000 or so clones, approximately 82% seen only once; the top ten take approximately 1.3%. Trimming cost V 4 bases and J 5 bases; bases outside gene matches: 8. Germline V gives CDR1 SGHDN, CDR2 FVKESK. The CDR3 contains 16 residues. This sample is part of a study of blood T cell repertoires in COVID-19. The chain employs TRBV14 and TRBJ2-2; 9 bases fit TRBD2. This TCR came from a woman between 45 and 65 years old with acute or convalescent COVID-19. Sample: peripheral blood. As DNA, the CDR3 is TGTGCCAGCAGCCCCGGGGGTCTAGCGGGAACCGGGGAGCTGTTTTTT. Translated, it gives CASSPGGLAGTGELFF. Filled out from reference TRBV14 and TRBJ2-2, the complete variable domain reads EAGVTQFPSHSVIEKGQTVTLRCDPISGHDNLYWYRRVMGKEIKFLLHFVKESKQDESGMPNNRFLAERTGGTYSTLKVQPAELEDSGVYFCASSPGGLAGTGELFFGEGSRLTVL.